These T cell receptor beta chains were read from a single sample in a study of T-cell memory formation after mild COVID-19. TCRdb reprocessed the 5' RACE reads with MiXCR, giving one entry per CDR3 protein. The sample holds about half a million distinct CDR3 sequences, roughly 20% seen once. What was sequenced was PBMCs or a T cell subset sorted from them (not recorded which). These receptors all come from an adult woman who had mild COVID-19 (a few samples of this study predate the infection). Cell type and time point are not known. Each CDR3 is given with its conserved first and last residue. Fields, in order: clone size, J gene, V gene, D gene, CDR3 protein, CDR3 DNA. The D gene is left open where the match is weak. A row's size may be missing; if present it is once, few, many or a size class.

abundance: NA; j_gene: TRBJ2-1; v_gene: TRBV19; d_gene: TRBD2; CDR3aa: CASTEVLAGGVGDEQFF; CDR3nt: TGTGCCAGTACCGAAGTATTAGCGGGAGGAGTGGGGGATGAGCAGTTCTTC
abundance: few; j_gene: TRBJ2-3; v_gene: TRBV15; d_gene: NA; CDR3aa: CATRVEGRGTDTQYF; CDR3nt: TGTGCCACCAGAGTAGAGGGCCGCGGGACAGATACGCAGTATTTT
abundance: NA; j_gene: TRBJ1-2; v_gene: TRBV4-1; d_gene: TRBD1; CDR3aa: CASSQPGTGASNYGYTF; CDR3nt: TGCGCCAGCAGCCAACCCGGGACAGGGGCTTCTAACTATGGCTACACCTTC
abundance: NA; j_gene: TRBJ2-2; v_gene: TRBV3-1; d_gene: NA; CDR3aa: CASRLGGLNTGELFF; CDR3nt: TGTGCCAGCAGACTAGGGGGGCTTAACACCGGGGAGCTGTTTTTT
abundance: few; j_gene: TRBJ2-3; v_gene: TRBV6-5; d_gene: NA; CDR3aa: CASSYSDGDTQYF; CDR3nt: TGTGCCAGCAGTTACTCGGATGGAGATACGCAGTATTTT
abundance: few; j_gene: TRBJ2-7; v_gene: TRBV5-1; d_gene: TRBD1; CDR3aa: CASSPGTGRNEQYF; CDR3nt: TGCGCCAGCAGCCCCGGGACAGGGCGGAACGAGCAGTACTTC
abundance: many; j_gene: TRBJ2-7; v_gene: TRBV11-2; d_gene: NA; CDR3aa: CASSFGEGHPSSEQYF; CDR3nt: TGTGCCAGCAGCTTTGGGGAAGGTCACCCCTCTAGCGAGCAGTACTTC
abundance: NA; j_gene: TRBJ1-2; v_gene: TRBV20-1; d_gene: TRBD1; CDR3aa: CSARDGRRDSLYGYTF; CDR3nt: TGCAGTGCTAGAGACGGAAGACGGGACAGTCTCTATGGCTACACCTTC
abundance: few; j_gene: TRBJ2-1; v_gene: TRBV9; d_gene: NA; CDR3aa: CASSVGSDNEQFF; CDR3nt: TGTGCCAGCAGCGTAGGTAGCGACAATGAGCAGTTCTTC
abundance: few; j_gene: TRBJ2-1; v_gene: TRBV7-3; d_gene: NA; CDR3aa: CASSPKGGGVSTFWDEQFF; CDR3nt: TGTGCCAGCAGCCCAAAGGGAGGCGGGGTCTCTACTTTTTGGGATGAGCAGTTCTTC
abundance: many; j_gene: TRBJ2-1; v_gene: TRBV29-1; d_gene: TRBD2; CDR3aa: CSVDPPGGLVGYNEQFF; CDR3nt: TGCAGCGTCGATCCCCCCGGAGGACTAGTGGGCTACAATGAGCAGTTCTTC
abundance: NA; j_gene: TRBJ1-6; v_gene: TRBV15; d_gene: TRBD1; CDR3aa: CATSRDPWDREAYNSPLHF; CDR3nt: TGTGCCACCAGCAGAGATCCGTGGGACAGAGAGGCCTATAATTCACCCCTCCACTTT
abundance: few; j_gene: TRBJ1-1; v_gene: TRBV6-2/TRBV6-3; d_gene: NA; CDR3aa: CASRPSDRAGNTEAFF; CDR3nt: TGTGCCAGCAGGCCTTCGGACCGGGCCGGGAACACTGAAGCTTTCTTT
abundance: many; j_gene: TRBJ2-7; v_gene: TRBV7-9; d_gene: NA; CDR3aa: CASSASGQLYF; CDR3nt: TGTGCCAGCAGCGCAAGCGGGCAATTGTACTTC
abundance: NA; j_gene: TRBJ2-1; v_gene: TRBV7-6; d_gene: TRBD2; CDR3aa: CASSSRRGASGSSYNEQFF; CDR3nt: TGTGCCAGCAGCTCACGGAGAGGGGCTAGCGGGAGCTCCTACAATGAGCAGTTCTTC
abundance: NA; j_gene: TRBJ2-3; v_gene: TRBV12-3/TRBV12-4; d_gene: NA; CDR3aa: CASRIKGGGTQYF; CDR3nt: TGTGCCAGCAGGATTAAGGGGGGAGGTACGCAGTATTTT
abundance: few; j_gene: TRBJ2-7; v_gene: TRBV6-6; d_gene: TRBD1; CDR3aa: CASSYSTGGRYEQYF; CDR3nt: TGTGCCAGCAGTTACTCGACAGGGGGCAGGTACGAGCAGTACTTC
abundance: NA; j_gene: TRBJ1-2; v_gene: TRBV11-3; d_gene: NA; CDR3aa: CASSIGAYGYTF; CDR3nt: TGTGCCAGCTCTATCGGGGCCTATGGCTACACCTTC
abundance: NA; j_gene: TRBJ2-1; v_gene: TRBV24-1; d_gene: TRBD2; CDR3aa: CATSDPTGRSYNEQFF; CDR3nt: TGTGCCACCAGTGATCCCACCGGGAGGTCCTACAATGAGCAGTTCTTC
abundance: NA; j_gene: TRBJ2-5; v_gene: TRBV4-1; d_gene: NA; CDR3aa: CASSHHTGMAQETQYF; CDR3nt: TGCGCCAGCAGCCATCATACAGGGATGGCCCAAGAGACCCAGTACTTC
abundance: NA; j_gene: TRBJ2-7; v_gene: TRBV24-1; d_gene: TRBD2; CDR3aa: CATSETSGGREQYF; CDR3nt: TGTGCCACCAGTGAGACTAGCGGGGGCCGCGAGCAGTACTTC
abundance: NA; j_gene: TRBJ1-5; v_gene: TRBV27; d_gene: NA; CDR3aa: CASSIVGAQPQHF; CDR3nt: TGTGCCAGCAGCATCGTTGGGGCTCAGCCCCAGCATTTT
abundance: few; j_gene: TRBJ1-6; v_gene: TRBV30; d_gene: TRBD1; CDR3aa: CACPGTGTVRPSPLHF; CDR3nt: TGTGCCTGCCCCGGGACAGGGACCGTCCGGCCTTCACCCCTCCACTTT
abundance: NA; j_gene: TRBJ1-5; v_gene: TRBV12-3/TRBV12-4; d_gene: NA; CDR3aa: CASEDGGNQPQHF; CDR3nt: TGTGCCAGCGAGGACGGGGGAAATCAGCCCCAGCATTTT
abundance: NA; j_gene: TRBJ2-7; v_gene: TRBV4-1; d_gene: TRBD1; CDR3aa: CASSHRRDRIDYYEQYF; CDR3nt: TGCGCCAGCAGCCACCGCCGGGACAGGATTGATTACTACGAGCAGTACTTC
abundance: few; j_gene: TRBJ2-1; v_gene: TRBV7-2; d_gene: NA; CDR3aa: CASSLHRDIDFF; CDR3nt: TGTGCCAGCAGCTTGCACCGGGACATCGATTTCTTC
abundance: NA; j_gene: TRBJ2-7; v_gene: TRBV4-3; d_gene: NA; CDR3aa: CASSQVGGALREQYF; CDR3nt: TGCGCCAGCAGCCAAGTGGGTGGGGCCTTACGCGAGCAGTACTTC
abundance: NA; j_gene: TRBJ2-5; v_gene: TRBV20-1; d_gene: TRBD2; CDR3aa: CSASTGTIAMETQYF; CDR3nt: TGCAGTGCGTCTACCGGGACTATCGCCATGGAGACCCAGTACTTC
abundance: NA; j_gene: TRBJ1-5; v_gene: TRBV25-1; d_gene: NA; CDR3aa: CASSEGGSGFRNQPQHF; CDR3nt: TGTGCCAGCAGTGAAGGGGGATCAGGGTTTCGGAATCAGCCCCAGCATTTT
abundance: many; j_gene: TRBJ1-6; v_gene: TRBV29-1; d_gene: TRBD1; CDR3aa: CSVKEDRDSPLHF; CDR3nt: TGCAGCGTTAAAGAGGACAGGGATTCACCCCTCCACTTT
abundance: NA; j_gene: TRBJ2-7; v_gene: TRBV5-1; d_gene: NA; CDR3aa: CASSLGQLNYEQYF; CDR3nt: TGCGCCAGCAGCTTGGGACAGTTAAACTACGAGCAGTACTTC